These 5 T cell receptor beta chains came from one sample sequenced in a study of T cells after yellow fever vaccination (dated by TCRdb to 2018 to 2020). Library preparation was by 5' RACE. The sequencer listed for this sample is Illumina HiSeq 2500. The public sequencing data were trimmed at Q25 with fastp and processed into clonotypes with MiXCR by TCRdb, which kept only in-frame beta chains. CDR3 protein sequences are deduplicated, and each keeps its most common genes and DNA. This sample holds about 300,000 distinct CDR3 sequences; around 6.8% were observed only once. The ten largest clones add up to over 15% of the sample. This specimen's treatment or condition label, per the study, means: live attenuated yellow fever vaccine strain. This sample comprised PBMCs, obtained roughly 45 days after the first yellow fever vaccination. These TCRs come from a man between 18 and 35 years old who received the YFV17D yellow fever vaccine.

This clonotype was picked up a small number of times. The chain recombines TRBV29-1 with TRBJ2-5, with D maybe TRBD1 (5 bases). The germline V gene has CDR1 SQVTM and CDR2 ANQGSEA. This CDR3 has 13 amino acids. V was trimmed by 4 bases and J by 1 base, leaving 10 bases between them. Here the CDR3 DNA reads TGCAGCGTTGGCCAGGGCGTCCAAGAGACCCAGTACTTC. It specifies CSVGQGVQETQYF.

Points on this clonotype: Compared with germline, one end of the junction differs, possibly owing to a read error. This chain joins TRBV20-1 and TRBJ2-5; 11 bases are shared with TRBD2. Germline-derived CDR1 and CDR2 are DFQATT and SNEGSKA (reference sequence). The CDR3 covers 17 residues. The CDR3 loop is CCARDLTSGGGWETQYF. As DNA, the CDR3 is TGCTGTGCTAGAGATCTCACTAGCGGGGGAGGCTGGGAGACCCAGTACTTC.

The chain has TRBV6-4 and TRBJ2-3; D is unclear. The CDR3 contains 15 residues. The V gene lost 6 bases and the J gene lost 0 bases, with 13 bases spanning the gap. CDR1 and CDR2 (germline): MRHNA, SNTAGT. CDR3 sequence reads: CASRRDMTSTDTQYF. CDR3 sequence (DNA): TGTGCCAGCAGGAGAGACATGACTAGCACAGATACGCAGTATTTT.

The chain combines TRBV5-1 with TRBJ2-7, with a weak D call TRBD2 (6 bases). The V gene lost 1 base and the J gene lost 1 base, with 12 bases spanning the gap. The germline V gene has CDR1 SGHRS and CDR2 YFSETQ. The CDR3 runs to 15 residues. CDR3 sequence: CASSLLSGRSYEQYF. CDR3 nucleotides: TGCGCCAGCAGCTTGTTATCGGGGAGGTCCTACGAGCAGTACTTC.

The V and J genes are TRBV4-3 and TRBJ1-5; no definite D call. This CDR3 region has 15 residues. CDR1 is LGHNA and CDR2 is YSLEER in the germline V gene. Trimming cost V 0 bases and J 0 bases, with 6 bases left between them. The DNA of the CDR3 is TGCGCCAGCAGCCAAGAGGGGAATAGCAATCAGCCCCAGCATTTT. Residues: CASSQEGNSNQPQHF.